This T cell receptor (beta chain) was sequenced for a study of blood T cell repertoires in COVID-19. Authors' methods: Amplification of reference gene primers was used by the study to estimate nucleated cell counts. Assay used: immunoSEQ multiplex PCR; TCRdb lists only in-frame clones, some missing. From that table come the V and J calls and clone size; the DNA was used to work out D and trimming. This sample has fewer than 450,000 clones, with more than 75% found just once. This clone was found once. CDR3 size: 16 residues. Germline V gives CDR1 SGHDT, CDR2 YYEEEE. Trimming removed 3 bases from V and 2 bases from J; junction bases left unmatched: 7. Participants, about 18 to 89 years old, spanned about two dozen US areas. Cohort placement rested on clinical history that participants reported themselves. Donors in Cohort 3 who had recovered were those with two negative PCRs, healthcare professional clearance, or resolution of their symptoms.

J is TRBJ1-5 and V is TRBV5-6; TRBD1 agrees at 8 bases. This sequence originates from a woman aged 18-29 years who had recovered from COVID-19. The sample consisted of PBMCs or T cells enriched from blood (not recorded which). The chain's CDR3 is CASSSSTGGGNQPQHF. For the CDR3, the DNA is TGTGCCAGCAGCTCCTCTACAGGGGGTGGCAATCAGCCCCAGCATTTT.